This passage covers 25 T cell receptor beta chains from one sample sequenced in a study of shared clonotypes between healthy human individuals. Produced via immunoSEQ multiplex PCR; TCRdb's table is partial and in-frame only. The table includes fewer than 1 million clones, 90% to 98% detected once. Naive CD8 isolation took CD45RO-negative cells positively selected for CCR7 and excluded terminally differentiated effector memory CD45RA+ cells. The material sequenced was naive CD8+ T cells sorted from blood. The receptors originated from a man aged 25-45 years in good health.

J is TRBJ2-1 and V is TRBV11-2, with 12 positions matching TRBD2. The V gene end was trimmed by 7 bases and the J gene end by 0 bases; junction bases not matched to a gene: 7. The germline V gene encodes CDR1 SGHAT and CDR2 FQNNGV. The CDR3 totals 17 residues. The CDR3 protein is CASNSPTSGSSYNEQFF. CDR3 DNA: TGTGCCAGCAACAGCCCGACTAGCGGGAGCTCCTACAATGAGCAGTTCTTC.

The gene calls are TRBV27 and TRBJ2-1, with D tentatively TRBD1 (6 bases). Trimming removed 5 bases at V and 8 bases at J, with 19 bases between. Germline values: CDR1 MNHEY, CDR2 SMNVEV (reference sequence). The CDR3 extends over 15 amino acids. CDR3 sequence reads: CASSMDWGLVDEQFF. CDR3 DNA sequence: TGTGCCAGCAGTATGGATTGGGGGCTTGTCGATGAGCAGTTCTTC.

This sequence joins TRBV29-1 and TRBJ1-2, with a possible D match to TRBD1 (5 bases). The CDR3 sequence is 12 residues long. V lost 1 base, J lost 3 bases, and 6 bases lay in between. Germline V gene data show CDR1 as SQVTM and CDR2 as ANQGSEA. The CDR3 spells CSVEGQYYGYTF. In DNA, the CDR3 is TGCAGCGTTGAAGGACAGTACTATGGCTACACCTTC.

The CDR3 coding sequence is TGCGCCAGCAGCTTCATTTCTGGGTCTGAAGCTTTCTTT. This gives the protein CASSFISGSEAFF. The chain couples TRBV5-1 to TRBJ1-1; D unresolved. Trimming stripped 2 bases from V and 6 bases from J, with 11 bases between. This CDR3 is 13 amino acids long. From germline, CDR1 is SGHRS and CDR2 YFSETQ. Supplemented by reference TRBV5-1 and TRBJ1-1, the full variable domain reads KAGVTQTPRYLIKTRGQQVTLSCSPISGHRSVSWYQQTPGQGLQFLFEYFSETQRNKGNFPGRFSGRQFSNSRSEMNVSTLELGDSALYLCASSFISGSEAFFGQGTRLTVV.

The chain joins TRBV7-9 to TRBJ2-2; TRBD2 agrees at 14 bases. Germline CDR1 SEHNR, CDR2 FQNEAQ (reference sequence). The CDR3 has 18 amino acids. V trimming: 4 bases; J trimming: 5 bases; junction bases outside the gene matches: 9. In nucleotides, the CDR3 is TGTGCCAGCAGCTCCCCGACTAGCGGGAGGGCCGGAACCGGGGAGCTGTTTTTT. Its translation is CASSSPTSGRAGTGELFF.

The chain has TRBV27 and TRBJ2-7, with D hard to call. The CDR3 has 14 residues. V lost 1 base, J lost 5 bases, and 12 bases lay in between. In germline, CDR1 is MNHEY, CDR2 SMNVEV (reference sequence). The CDR3 coding sequence is TGTGCCAGCAGTTTATATTATGTAATGGACGAGCAGTACTTC. Its translation: CASSLYYVMDEQYF.

The chain has TRBV5-4 and TRBJ2-5; 10 nucleotides agree with TRBD2. Losses at the gene ends were 0 bases for V and 3 bases for J; bases not matched to a gene: 5. Germline CDR1 SGHNT, CDR2 YYREEE (reference sequence). CDR3 length equals 16 residues. For the CDR3, the DNA is TGTGCCAGCAGCTTGGCAGGACTAGCGGTCGAAGAGACCCAGTACTTC. This encodes CASSLAGLAVEETQYF.

The chain has TRBV4-3 and TRBJ1-1; no clear D gene. The CDR3 length is 15 residues. The ends were cut back, 0 bases at V and 0 bases at J, with 8 bases in the middle. The germline V gene encodes CDR1 LGHNA and CDR2 YSLEER. As DNA, the CDR3 is TGCGCCAGCAGCCAAGATCAGTTTCTGAACACTGAAGCTTTCTTT. It encodes CASSQDQFLNTEAFF.

The V call is TRBV18, the J call TRBJ1-1, with D possibly TRBD1 on 5 matching bases. The germline V and J ends were trimmed by 2 bases and 5 bases, with 12 bases remaining between them. The CDR3 length is 14 residues. CDR1 is KGHSH and CDR2 is LQKENI in the germline V gene. The CDR3 spells CASSPGGAGTEAFF. In DNA form, the CDR3 reads TGTGCCAGCTCACCAGGAGGGGCAGGAACTGAAGCTTTCTTT.

V gene TRBV27 combines with J gene TRBJ1-5; D uncertain. Germline V gene data show CDR1 as MNHEY and CDR2 as SMNVEV (reference sequence). Between the trimmed V and J ends, which lost 3 bases and 4 bases, there was a span of 10 bases. CDR3 length: 14 residues. The CDR3 region has the DNA TGTGCCAGCAGTTTCGGGGTAGGGAATCAGCCCCAGCATTTT. The encoded protein is CASSFGVGNQPQHF.

V and J are TRBV9 and TRBJ2-7; possible D gene TRBD1, 6 bases. This CDR3 contains 13 residues. Germline V gene data show CDR1 as SGDLS and CDR2 as YYNGEE. V shed 0 bases and J shed 6 bases, with 10 bases lying between them. The CDR3 coding sequence is TGTGCCAGCAGCGTAGTTCAGGGGTCCGAGCAGTACTTC. It yields the protein CASSVVQGSEQYF.

The genes are TRBV4-1 and TRBJ2-7; 7 bases map to TRBD1. CDR1 is MGHRA, CDR2 YSYEKL, per germline. Trimming at V came to 4 bases and at J to 3 bases, leaving 9 bases not matched to a gene. This CDR3 comprises 15 residues. The CDR3 bases are TGCGCCAGCAGCCTAACCGGGACAGTTGACTACGAGCAGTACTTC. It encodes CASSLTGTVDYEQYF.

The chain employs TRBV5-1 and TRBJ2-1; D is uncertain. CDR3 size: 13 residues. Germline CDR1 SGHRS, CDR2 YFSETQ. The V gene lost 0 bases and the J gene lost 4 bases, with 5 bases spanning the gap. CDR3 amino acids: CASSLGDYNEQFF. CDR3 bases: TGCGCCAGCAGCTTGGGCGATTACAATGAGCAGTTCTTC.

V usage is TRBV11-3 and J usage is TRBJ1-3; D not certain. This CDR3 has 15 amino acids. From germline, CDR1 is SGHNT and CDR2 YENEEA. With 5 bases removed from V and 0 bases from J, the gap between germline ends came to 11 bases. In DNA, the CDR3 is TGTGCCAGCAGCAAGACCGGGAGCTCTGGAAACACCATATATTTT. Protein sequence: CASSKTGSSGNTIYF.

This chain connects TRBV7-9 to TRBJ2-7; TRBD1 matches at 8 bases. The CDR3 contains 15 residues. Losses at the gene ends were 4 bases for V and 3 bases for J; bases not matched to a gene: 8. The germline V gene encodes CDR1 SEHNR and CDR2 FQNEAQ (reference sequence). In nucleotides, the CDR3 is TGTGCCAGCAGCTCCCCGACAGGGGACCTCTACGAGCAGTACTTC. Its translation is CASSSPTGDLYEQYF.

This chain links TRBV5-4 with TRBJ2-7; D remains unclear. V was trimmed by 1 base and J by 5 bases, leaving 4 bases between them. The CDR3 is 11 residues long. CDR1 is SGHNT and CDR2 is YYREEE in the germline V gene (reference sequence). CDR3 residues: CASSLLDEQYF. The CDR3 DNA is TGTGCCAGCAGCTTGTTGGACGAGCAGTACTTC.

This chain connects TRBV7-9 to TRBJ1-2, with a tentative D call TRBD1 (5 bases). CDR3 length equals 15 residues. V was pared by 4 bases and J by 2 bases, with 14 bases between. Germline CDR1 is SEHNR and CDR2 is FQNEAQ (reference sequence). The DNA for the CDR3 is TGTGCCAGCAGCTCCTCCCTGGGGGGAAACTATGGCTACACCTTC. Encoded protein: CASSSSLGGNYGYTF.

This clone was observed once. The chain recombines TRBV7-9 with TRBJ2-3; D is uncertain. The CDR3 contains 11 residues. Trimming removed 8 bases from V and 4 bases from J, with 7 bases in between. Germline assignment: CDR1 SEHNR and CDR2 FQNEAQ (reference sequence). The CDR3 DNA reads TGTGCCAGCCGACTGCCAGATACGCAGTATTTT. Translating it yields CASRLPDTQYF.

The chain joins TRBV14 to TRBJ2-3; maybe TRBD2 (5 bases). Germline CDR1 reads SGHDN; CDR2 reads FVKESK. V was shortened by 2 bases and J by 7 bases, with 10 bases between the two germline ends. The CDR3 is 13 residues long. This CDR3 is CASSQSTGNTQYF. The DNA for the CDR3 is TGTGCCAGCAGCCAAAGTACCGGGAATACGCAGTATTTT.

This chain connects TRBV27 to TRBJ1-5; D perhaps matches TRBD1 (5 bases). Per the germline V gene, CDR1 is MNHEY and CDR2 is SMNVEV (reference sequence). With 3 bases removed from V and 7 bases from J, the gap between germline ends came to 13 bases. The CDR3 sequence is 14 residues long. The CDR3, as DNA: TGTGCCAGCAGTTTGAGGCAGGGCCGGCAGCCCCAGCATTTT. Protein sequence: CASSLRQGRQPQHF.

The rearrangement joins TRBV11-2 to TRBJ2-7; tentatively, D is TRBD1 (5 bases). Germline lookup yields CDR1 SGHAT and CDR2 FQNNGV. Trimming shortened V by 2 bases and J by 3 bases, and 14 bases separated the two germline ends. The CDR3 covers 15 residues. The CDR3 sequence: CASSLTADDSYEQYF. The CDR3 coding sequence is TGTGCCAGCAGCTTAACGGCAGACGACAGCTACGAGCAGTACTTC. The complete variable domain, with remaining parts taken from reference TRBV11-2 and TRBJ2-7, reads EAGVAQSPRYKIIEKRQSVAFWCNPISGHATLYWYQQILGQGPKLLIQFQNNGVVDDSQLPKDRFSAERLKGVDSTLKIQPAKLEDSAVYLCASSLTADDSYEQYFGPGTRLTVT.

The chain couples TRBV4-3 to TRBJ2-7, with 14 nucleotides matching TRBD2. The J segment lost 6 bases and the V segment lost 4 bases, leaving 8 bases of the junction unmatched. The germline V gene encodes CDR1 LGHNA and CDR2 YSLEER. This CDR3 is 16 amino acids long. The CDR3 bases are TGCGCCAGCAGCCGGGGGACTAGCGGGGGAAGGGGCGAGCAGTACTTC. Its translation is CASSRGTSGGRGEQYF.

The count of this clone is one. The V call is TRBV11-2, the J call TRBJ2-7, with TRBD2 matching 10 bases. Germline CDR1 is SGHAT and CDR2 is FQNNGV. The CDR3 loop spans 14 amino acids. The junction had 3 bases not matched to a gene; V was cut back by 3 bases and J by 4 bases. CDR3: CASSFGTSEYEQYF. CDR3 sequence (DNA): TGTGCCAGCAGCTTTGGGACTAGCGAGTACGAGCAGTACTTC.

The chain joins TRBV29-1 to TRBJ2-1; D possibly matches TRBD1 or TRBD2 (6 bases each). The CDR3 is 15 residues long. In germline, CDR1 is SQVTM, CDR2 ANQGSEA. V was trimmed by 7 bases and J by 0 bases, leaving 16 bases between them. The CDR3 is CSGRGGYPSYNEQFF. CDR3 nucleotide sequence: TGCAGCGGCCGAGGGGGGTACCCCTCCTACAATGAGCAGTTCTTC.

This rearrangement joins TRBV15 to TRBJ2-1, with a weak D call TRBD1 (5 bases). V shed 0 bases and J shed 15 bases, with 12 bases lying between them. Germline-derived CDR1 and CDR2 are LNHNV and YYDKDF (reference sequence). The CDR3 is 12 residues long. The CDR3 nucleotides read TGTGCCACCAGCAGAGATGCAGGGCCGGGGTTCTTC. Its protein is CATSRDAGPGFF.